A selection of T cell receptor beta chains follows, all from one sample in a study of early T cells in non-severe SARS-CoV-2 infection. Using its own MiXCR run on the 5' RACE reads, TCRdb lists one record per CDR3 protein. The sample records some 55,000 distinct CDR3 sequences, 10% to 15% being singletons. Sequencing input: whole blood. These receptors were obtained from an adult who was a healthcare worker with PCR-confirmed SARS-CoV-2 infection or an uninfected control (not recorded which). The CDR3 runs from the conserved cysteine through the conserved F or W. The D gene is left open where the match is weak. Expanded clones get a size class; other rows say once, few or many, or leave the size out.

d_gene	abundance	v_gene	j_gene	CDR3nt	CDR3aa
NA	many	TRBV3-1	TRBJ2-7	TGTGCCAGCAGCCAAAGTTACGGGGTCCGCGAGCAGTACTTC	CASSQSYGVREQYF
NA	many	TRBV9	TRBJ2-1	TGTGCCAGCAGCGGGGGCGTAGGGTACAATGAGCAGTTCTTC	CASSGGVGYNEQFF
NA	many	TRBV18	TRBJ2-3	TGTGCCAGCTCACTGTTCGCGGCGAGCCCCACAGATACGCAGTATTTT	CASSLFAASPTDTQYF
NA	many	TRBV13	TRBJ1-6	TGTGCCAGCAGCCTCAACCCGGATTCACCCCTCCACTTT	CASSLNPDSPLHF
NA	few	TRBV10-2	TRBJ1-1	TGCGCCAGCAGTGAGGGACAGATACCTGAAGCTTTCTTT	CASSEGQIPEAFF
NA	many	TRBV12-3/TRBV12-4	TRBJ1-2	TGTGCCAGCAGTTTTGTCCGGATCCAGACCAACTATGGCTACACCTTC	CASSFVRIQTNYGYTF
NA	many	TRBV18	TRBJ1-2	TGTGCCAGCTCCCGCGCGGAGGATAACTATGGCTACACCTTC	CASSRAEDNYGYTF
NA	many	TRBV24-1	TRBJ2-5	TGTGCCACCAGTGACCCTGGACAGACCTGGGAGACCCAGTACTTC	CATSDPGQTWETQYF
NA	many	TRBV7-8	TRBJ2-5	TGTGCCAGCAGCACACGGCGAGAGACCCAGTACTTC	CASSTRRETQYF
NA	few	TRBV29-1	TRBJ1-1	TGCAGCGCGGCGAACAGAGACAAGGAAGCTTTCTTT	CSAANRDKEAFF
NA	many	TRBV4-1	TRBJ2-5	TGCGCCAGCAGCCAAGGAGAGGGGACCCAGTACTTC	CASSQGEGTQYF
NA	many	TRBV28	TRBJ2-3	TGTGCCAGCAGTCTCTTTAATACGCAGTATTTT	CASSLFNTQYF
NA	NA	TRBV3-1	TRBJ2-7	TGTGCCAGCAGCCAAGAGGGACTCCCCTACGAGCAGTACTTC	CASSQEGLPYEQYF
NA	many	TRBV6-5	TRBJ2-3	TGTGCCAGCAGTTACCCCTCAGGGGAAGGCACAGATACGCAGTATTTT	CASSYPSGEGTDTQYF
NA	NA	TRBV12-3/TRBV12-4	TRBJ2-5	TGTGCCAGCAGTTTTGAGGGGCAGGCACAAGAGACCCAGTACTTC	CASSFEGQAQETQYF
NA	NA	TRBV12-3/TRBV12-4	TRBJ1-1	TGTGCCAGCAGTTTAAGGGGTGAAGCTTTCTTT	CASSLRGEAFF
TRBD1	many	TRBV7-9	TRBJ2-5	TGTGCCAGCAGCTCCCCCGGGACAGAAGAAGAGACCCAGTACTTC	CASSSPGTEEETQYF
NA	many	TRBV10-3	TRBJ2-1	TGTGCCATCAGTGAGACAACTAACAATGAGCAGTTCTTC	CAISETTNNEQFF
NA	few	TRBV28	TRBJ1-2	TGTGCCAGCAGCCGGGCCGGGGCTTACACCTATGGCTACACCTTC	CASSRAGAYTYGYTF
TRBD1	NA	TRBV7-9	TRBJ2-5	TGTGCCAGCAGCTTACAGGGGGTAGAGACCCAGTACTTC	CASSLQGVETQYF
NA	few	TRBV28	TRBJ1-2	TGTGCCAGCAGTTACGGTAATGGCTACACCTTC	CASSYGNGYTF
TRBD1	many	TRBV6-6	TRBJ2-7	TGTGCCAGCACCGCACTGGGACAGGCCTACGAGCAGTACTTC	CASTALGQAYEQYF